Only one count was recorded for the clone carrying this T cell receptor beta chain. Its specificity is unknown. The protocol was immunoSEQ multiplex PCR, while the TCRdb copy is restricted to in-frame clones and leaves out a portion. The sample gives tens of thousands of clones, roughly 80% of which show up once; approximately 5.4% is in the top ten. These data belong to a study of T cell clonotyping in hematopoietic cell transplantation. The time point denotes: recipient sample about 28 days before transplant, after cytoreduction. The CDR3 loop spans 16 amino acids. The germline gives CDR1 SGHRS, CDR2 YFSETQ. Trimming pared 0 bases from V and 0 bases from J, leaving 9 bases between. General study points: At the given depth, recipient repertoires were over 95% de novo clonotypes. Without cell sorting, CD4 versus CD8 contributions remain unresolved.

This chain links TRBV5-1 with TRBJ1-4, with D possibly being TRBD1 (5 bases). This receptor was taken from a man aged 55 to 70 with myelodysplastic syndrome. Some clones in this sample may be carry-over from other donors' samples. This specimen was peripheral blood mononuclear cells, taken before stem cell transplant. CDR3 sequence reads: CASSLEGKTTNEKLFF. CDR3 DNA sequence: TGCGCCAGCAGCTTGGAGGGGAAAACAACTAATGAAAAACTGTTTTTT.